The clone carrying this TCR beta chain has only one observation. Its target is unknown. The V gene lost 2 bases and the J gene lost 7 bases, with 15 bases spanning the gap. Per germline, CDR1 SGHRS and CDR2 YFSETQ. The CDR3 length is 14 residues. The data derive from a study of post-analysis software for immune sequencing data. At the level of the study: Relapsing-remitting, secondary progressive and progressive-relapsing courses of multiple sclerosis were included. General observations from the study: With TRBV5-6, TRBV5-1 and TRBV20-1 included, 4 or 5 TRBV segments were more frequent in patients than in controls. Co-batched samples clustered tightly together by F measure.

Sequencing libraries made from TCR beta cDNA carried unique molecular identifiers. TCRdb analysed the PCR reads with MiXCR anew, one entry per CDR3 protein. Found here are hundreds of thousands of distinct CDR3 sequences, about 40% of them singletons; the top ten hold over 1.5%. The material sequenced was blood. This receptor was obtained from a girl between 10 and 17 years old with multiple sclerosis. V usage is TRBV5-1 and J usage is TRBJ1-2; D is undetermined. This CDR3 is CASSLGNSGIGYTF. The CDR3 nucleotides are TGCGCCAGCAGCTTAGGAAACTCTGGCATTGGCTACACCTTC.